This entry lists 27 T cell receptor beta chains sequenced from one sample in a study of blood T cell repertoires in COVID-19. Generated by immunoSEQ multiplex PCR, the TCRdb table keeps only in-frame clones and is missing some. The table lists roughly 310,000 clones, 75% to 90% of them singletons. Specimen: PBMCs or T cells enriched from blood (not recorded which). These receptors were obtained from a woman in her thirties or forties who had recovered from COVID-19.

The chain uses TRBV5-6 and TRBJ1-5; TRBD1 might be the D (5 bases). The CDR3 runs to 15 residues. Trimming removed 4 bases at V and 7 bases at J, with 18 bases between. Looked up from germline, CDR1 is SGHDT and CDR2 is YYEEEE. CDR3 nucleotides: TGTGCCAGCAGCCGAGCGGGACCTACCACCCAGCCCCAGCATTTT. This sequence encodes CASSRAGPTTQPQHF. Full variable domain (rest looked up from reference TRBV5-6 and TRBJ1-5): DAGVTQSPTHLIKTRGQQVTLRCSPKSGHDTVSWYQQALGQGPQFIFQYYEEEERQRGNFPDRFSGHQFPNYSSELNVNALLLGDSALYLCASSRAGPTTQPQHFGDGTRLSIL.

The rearrangement links TRBV2 to TRBJ2-7; 7 bases are a match to TRBD2. The CDR3 covers 12 residues. Germline assignment: CDR1 SNHLY and CDR2 FYNNEI. V was clipped by 7 bases and J by 7 bases; unmatched bases: 7. The CDR3 region is CASTVRAGEQYF. Here the CDR3 DNA reads TGTGCCAGCACGGTCCGAGCGGGGGAGCAGTACTTC.

This chain uses TRBV24-1 with TRBJ2-1; TRBD2 aligns across 10 bases. Trimming cost V 7 bases and J 7 bases; bases outside gene matches: 6. Germline V CDR1 and CDR2: KGHDR, SFDVKD. The CDR3 spans 14 residues. The CDR3, as DNA: TGTGCCACCAGGAGTACTAGCGGGAAGAATGAGCAGTTCTTC. Its translation: CATRSTSGKNEQFF.

J is TRBJ2-5 and V is TRBV11-2; no firm D call. The CDR3 extends over 13 amino acids. Germline values: CDR1 SGHAT, CDR2 FQNNGV. Trimming stripped 3 bases from V and 2 bases from J, with 7 bases between. The DNA of the CDR3 is TGTGCCAGCAGCTTCGGGTATCAAGAGACCCAGTACTTC. It specifies CASSFGYQETQYF.

The chain employs TRBV27 and TRBJ1-5; 7 nucleotides agree with TRBD1. The CDR3 extends over 12 amino acids. Germline V gene lookup returns CDR1 MNHEY and CDR2 SMNVEV (reference sequence). The junction had 2 bases not matched to a gene; V was cut back by 7 bases and J by 5 bases. The CDR3, as DNA: TGTGCCAGCACCACAGGGGATCAGCCCCAGCATTTT. Amino acid sequence: CASTTGDQPQHF.

A single count supports this clone. The J gene is TRBJ1-1, the V gene TRBV30, with D maybe TRBD1 (5 bases). Germline V gene data show CDR1 as GTSNPN and CDR2 as SVGIG (reference sequence). V was pared by 2 bases and J by 8 bases, with 9 bases between. CDR3 length: 11 amino acids. CDR3 sequence: CAWSRREEAFF. CDR3 nucleotide sequence: TGTGCCTGGAGTCGCAGGGAAGAAGCTTTCTTT. The whole variable domain, filled in from reference TRBV30 and TRBJ1-1, reads SQTIHQWPATLVQPVGSPLSLECTVEGTSNPNLYWYRQAAGRGLQLLFYSVGIGQISSEVPQNLSASRPQDRQFILSSKKLLLSDSGFYLCAWSRREEAFFGQGTRLTVV.

This chain connects TRBV30 to TRBJ2-7, with 8 bases fitting TRBD1. Germline CDR1 reads GTSNPN; CDR2 reads SVGIG (reference sequence). Unmatched junction bases numbered 1, after V lost 2 bases and J lost 1 base. The CDR3 totals 13 residues. Here the CDR3 DNA reads TGTGCCTGGAGTCGGGACAGGTCCTACGAGCAGTACTTC. Its translation is CAWSRDRSYEQYF.

The gene calls are TRBV7-9 and TRBJ2-2; 11 bases match TRBD1. The CDR3 spans 19 residues. V was clipped by 5 bases and J by 2 bases; unmatched bases: 13. Germline V gene sequence: CDR1 SEHNR, CDR2 FQNEAQ (reference sequence). In DNA, the CDR3 is TGTGCCAGCAGCACAACAAGGACAGGGGGCAAACCAAACACCGGGGAGCTGTTTTTT. It yields the protein CASSTTRTGGKPNTGELFF.

The CDR3, as DNA: TGTGCCAGCAGCTTTGGACAGGGCTCCTACAATGAGCAGTTCTTC. It specifies CASSFGQGSYNEQFF. V is TRBV5-4 and J is TRBJ2-1, with 8 bases matching TRBD1. The CDR3 spans 15 residues. The J segment lost 0 bases and the V segment lost 2 bases, leaving 1 base of the junction unmatched. Germline CDR1 reads SGHNT; CDR2 reads YYREEE (reference sequence).

The V and J genes are TRBV19 and TRBJ2-1; the match to TRBD2 covers 9 bases. Germline CDR1 LNHDA, CDR2 SQIVND (reference sequence). This CDR3 is built from 17 residues. After removal of 0 bases from V and 0 bases from J, the junction contained 3 bases not matched to a gene. CDR3 amino acids: CASSIDSGGPSYNEQFF. The CDR3 bases are TGTGCCAGTAGTATAGACAGCGGGGGGCCCTCCTACAATGAGCAGTTCTTC.

Comment on this clone: Other DNA sequences of this sample code for an identical CDR3. V is TRBV7-3 and J is TRBJ2-2, with D maybe TRBD2 (6 bases). The CDR3 runs to 15 residues. Trimming stripped 5 bases from V and 1 base from J, with 11 bases between. Germline V gene data show CDR1 as SGHTA and CDR2 as FQGTGA. CDR3 loop: CASSPAGLNTGELFF. The DNA of the CDR3 is TGTGCCAGCAGCCCAGCGGGCCTGAACACCGGGGAGCTGTTTTTT. Looking up the rest from reference TRBV7-3 and TRBJ2-2 gives the full variable domain: GAGVSQTPSNKVTEKGKYVELRCDPISGHTALYWYRQSLGQGPEFLIYFQGTGAADDSGLPNDRFFAVRPEGSVSTLKIQRTERGDSAVYLCASSPAGLNTGELFFGEGSRLTVL.

This chain links TRBV19 with TRBJ1-2; 7 positions agree with TRBD1. The CDR3 contains 13 residues. V lost 5 bases, J lost 2 bases, and 2 bases stayed unmatched. Germline CDR1 reads LNHDA; CDR2 reads SQIVND (reference sequence). The CDR3 here is CASSYRGNYGYTF. CDR3 coding DNA: TGTGCCAGTAGTTACAGGGGAAACTATGGCTACACCTTC.

The V and J genes are TRBV7-6 and TRBJ2-2, with D tentatively TRBD2 (5 bases). The CDR3 covers 17 residues. Germline V CDR1 and CDR2: SGHVS, FNYEAQ. The V end lost 1 base, the J end lost 3 bases, and 15 bases lay between the germline ends. The CDR3 sequence: CASSLGRRRSDTGELFF. As DNA, the CDR3 is TGTGCCAGCAGCTTAGGACGGAGGCGATCGGACACCGGGGAGCTGTTTTTT.

The chain carries TRBV18 and TRBJ1-6; D might be TRBD1 (5 bases). This CDR3 is built from 14 residues. Germline V gene lookup returns CDR1 KGHSH and CDR2 LQKENI. Between the trimmed V and J ends, which lost 2 bases and 5 bases, there was a span of 7 bases. CDR3 protein: CASSPGGDNSPLHF. DNA of the CDR3: TGTGCCAGCTCACCAGGGGGGGATAATTCACCCCTCCACTTT.

V usage is TRBV10-3 and J usage is TRBJ1-2, with 8 bases matching TRBD1. This CDR3 spans 13 amino acids. CDR1 is ENHRY, CDR2 SYGVKD, per germline. Trimming at V came to 6 bases and at J to 9 bases, leaving 9 bases not matched to a gene. CDR3 DNA: TGTGCCATCAGCCCCGACAGGGGATCGAGCTACACCTTC. Protein sequence: CAISPDRGSSYTF.

The CDR3 bases are TGTGCCAGCAGTTTATCGATGAGGGGGGAGCTGTTTTTT. Translation gives CASSLSMRGELFF. This sequence joins TRBV27 and TRBJ2-2; D is unclear. The ends were cut back, 0 bases at V and 8 bases at J, with 7 bases in the middle. The CDR3 runs 13 residues. Germline values: CDR1 MNHEY, CDR2 SMNVEV (reference sequence).

In nucleotides, the CDR3 is TGTGCCAGCAGCATACAGGTCTCTAGCACAGATACGCAGTATTTT. Translated: CASSIQVSSTDTQYF. The rearrangement uses TRBV7-9 and TRBJ2-3; perhaps TRBD1 as D (5 bases). The CDR3 totals 15 residues. Trimming shortened V by 5 bases and J by 0 bases, and 12 bases separated the two germline ends. The germline V gene has CDR1 SEHNR and CDR2 FQNEAQ (reference sequence). Full variable domain (rest looked up from reference TRBV7-9 and TRBJ2-3): DTGVSQNPRHKITKRGQNVTFRCDPISEHNRLYWYRQTLGQGPEFLTYFQNEAQLEKSRLLSDRFSAERPKGSFSTLEIQRTEQGDSAMYLCASSIQVSSTDTQYFGPGTRLTVL.

The gene calls are TRBV19 and TRBJ1-4, with 9 bases fitting TRBD1. This CDR3 comprises 15 residues. CDR1 is LNHDA, CDR2 SQIVND, per germline (reference sequence). Germline trimming cut 4 bases from V and 5 bases from J; bases unmatched to any gene: 5. CDR3 residues: CASSRPTGGNEKLFF. Written as DNA, the CDR3 is TGTGCCAGTAGTAGACCGACAGGGGGGAATGAAAAACTGTTTTTT. Drawing the rest from reference TRBV19 and TRBJ1-4, the complete variable domain is DGGITQSPKYLFRKEGQNVTLSCEQNLNHDAMYWYRQDPGQGLRLIYYSQIVNDFQKGDIAEGYSVSREKKESFPLTVTSAQKNPTAFYLCASSRPTGGNEKLFFGSGTQLSVL.

This chain uses TRBV3-1 (or the pseudogene TRBV3-2) with TRBJ1-1, with D perhaps TRBD1 (5 bases). V lost 4 bases, J lost 0 bases, and 12 bases lay in between. The CDR3 contains 15 residues. From germline, CDR1 is LGHDT and CDR2 YNNKEL (reference sequence). In DNA form, the CDR3 reads TGTGCCAGCAGCCCCCGGGACTGCCTGAACACTGAAGCTTTCTTT. Protein: CASSPRDCLNTEAFF.

The CDR3 is CASSPPGQHNEQFF. The CDR3 DNA is TGTGCCAGCTCACCTCCGGGACAACACAATGAGCAGTTCTTC. The V call is TRBV18, the J call TRBJ2-1; possible D gene TRBD1, 6 bases. The CDR3 covers 14 residues. Germline V gene lookup returns CDR1 KGHSH and CDR2 LQKENI. The V end was cut by 3 bases, the J end by 5 bases, with 11 bases between.

The chain is built from TRBV19 and TRBJ1-5; possible D gene TRBD1, 5 bases. Trimming took 8 bases from V and 1 from J, leaving 12 bases between them. The CDR3 runs to 14 residues. Germline V gene data show CDR1 as LNHDA and CDR2 as SQIVND (reference sequence). The CDR3 nucleotides read TGTGCCAGTTCCAGGGAAAGGAGCAATCAGCCCCAGCATTTT. Translation gives CASSRERSNQPQHF.

The chain has TRBV27 and TRBJ1-4; D is unclear. Germline CDR1 reads MNHEY; CDR2 reads SMNVEV (reference sequence). V lost 5 bases to trimming and J lost 8 bases, with 18 bases between them. There are 15 residues in the CDR3. The CDR3 bases are TGTGCCAGCAGTCGGTCGGACTTTATGTCGGAAAAACTGTTTTTT. Encoded protein: CASSRSDFMSEKLFF. Full variable domain (outside the CDR3, taken from reference TRBV27 and TRBJ1-4): EAQVTQNPRYLITVTGKKLTVTCSQNMNHEYMSWYRQDPGLGLRQIYYSMNVEVTDKGDVPEGYKVSRKEKRNFPLILESPSPNQTSLYFCASSRSDFMSEKLFFGSGTQLSVL.

The chain employs TRBV11-2 and TRBJ1-2, with 9 bases fitting TRBD1. The junction had 12 bases not matched to a gene; V was cut back by 6 bases and J by 7 bases. The germline V gene encodes CDR1 SGHAT and CDR2 FQNNGV. CDR3 size: 15 residues. Here the CDR3 DNA reads TGTGCCAGCAGTGAGCCGGGACAGGGCCCCTCTGGCTACACCTTC. Protein sequence: CASSEPGQGPSGYTF.

This chain joins TRBV3-1 (or the pseudogene TRBV3-2) and TRBJ2-7; no firm D call. Trimming pared 0 bases from V and 0 bases from J, leaving 21 bases between. The CDR3 runs 19 residues. The germline CDR1 and CDR2 sequences are LGHDT and YNNKEL (reference sequence). In DNA, the CDR3 is TGTGCCAGCAGCCAAGAAAAATCGTCCAGGCCCAATCCCTCCTACGAGCAGTACTTC. This encodes CASSQEKSSRPNPSYEQYF.

The chain carries TRBV9 and TRBJ1-2, with D possibly TRBD1 on 6 matching bases. Between the trimmed V and J ends, which lost 3 bases and 0 bases, there was a span of 15 bases. The CDR3 sequence is 16 residues long. Germline CDR1 SGDLS, CDR2 YYNGEE. CDR3 loop: CASSAGTSSPNYGYTF. For the CDR3, the DNA is TGTGCCAGCAGCGCAGGGACAAGTAGTCCTAACTATGGCTACACCTTC.

J is TRBJ1-5 and V is TRBV30; TRBD1 might be the D (5 bases). The CDR3 has 15 residues. The germline V and J ends were trimmed by 2 bases and 4 bases, with 15 bases remaining between them. Germline loops: CDR1 GTSNPN, CDR2 SVGIG (reference sequence). The CDR3: CAWSPVRGGNQPQHF. The CDR3 nucleotides are TGTGCCTGGAGTCCGGTTCGGGGGGGGAATCAGCCCCAGCATTTT.

This clone was detected only a few times. The chain uses TRBV11-1 and TRBJ1-1, with D hard to call. Trimming stripped 7 bases from V and 4 bases from J, with 16 bases between. The CDR3 sequence is 14 residues long. Per germline, CDR1 SGHAT and CDR2 FQDESV (reference sequence). CDR3 in DNA: TGTGCCAGCACCCTAGACCGATTCGGCACTGAAGCTTTCTTT. This gives the protein CASTLDRFGTEAFF.